The source of this TCR beta chain is a study of PD-1 blockade in classical Hodgkin lymphoma. Study details: Once every 2 weeks, patients received intravenous nivolumab at 3 mg/kg.

General study findings and limits: It was reported that newly diagnosed patients had less baseline TCR diversity than healthy donors.

Time point indicated: cycle 4 day 1 (C4D1), after 6 weeks of nivolumab. Every one of the patients relapsed after autologous stem cell transplantation (brentuximab vedotin exposure was variable). As regards this clone: The antigen is unknown.

Some clones are missing from TCRdb's copy, which holds only in-frame ones; the method was immunoSEQ multiplex PCR. The repertoire consists of more than 40,000 clones, with roughly 80% occurring once and the leading ten covering approximately 18%. The CDR3 totals 23 residues. Looked up from germline, CDR1 is ENHRY and CDR2 is SYGVKD. Between the trimmed V and J ends, which lost 1 base and 1 base, there was a span of 33 bases. Here the sequenced sample was peripheral blood mononuclear cells (PBMCs), taken before the fourth cycle of nivolumab. V usage is TRBV10-3 and J usage is TRBJ2-3; D may be TRBD1 (5 bases). This sequence originates from a human donor with classical Hodgkin lymphoma. In nucleotides, the CDR3 is TGTGCCATCAGTGAGTATTTCCGAGCTTTCCTCCGAATGGCAGGGCTACGCACAGATACGCAGTATTTT. Its protein is CAISEYFRAFLRMAGLRTDTQYF.